The 19 T cell receptor beta chains presented below share a single source sample, sequenced in a study of Tregs in tolerant kidney transplant recipients. Method: immunoSEQ multiplex PCR; TCRdb's copy keeps in-frame clones and lacks some. The profile covers roughly 80,000 clones, with about 91% appearing a single time and 0.34% taken by the ten largest. The source material was Tregs from blood, sampled before the transplant. These receptors all stem from a human donor who received a combined kidney and bone marrow transplant.

This chain links TRBV10-3 with TRBJ2-1; 7 nucleotides align to TRBD1. Trimming took 5 bases from V and 8 from J; bases not matched to a gene: 3. The CDR3 runs to 12 residues. CDR1 is ENHRY and CDR2 is SYGVKD in the germline V gene. The CDR3: CAISTGVDEQFF. CDR3 nucleotide sequence: TGTGCCATCAGTACAGGGGTTGATGAGCAGTTCTTC.

About this clone itself: The same CDR3 can be traced to other DNA sequences in this sample. The chain uses TRBV18 and TRBJ1-2; 10 bases match TRBD1. The V gene end was trimmed by 3 bases and the J gene end by 3 bases; junction bases not matched to a gene: 4. Germline loops: CDR1 KGHSH, CDR2 LQKENI. This CDR3 has 15 residues. The CDR3 DNA reads TGTGCCAGCTCACCTTCGACAGGGGGCGACTATGGCTACACCTTC. As protein: CASSPSTGGDYGYTF. Full variable domain (missing parts from reference TRBV18 and TRBJ1-2): NAGVMQNPRHLVRRRGQEARLRCSPMKGHSHVYWYRQLPEEGLKFMVYLQKENIIDESGMPKERFSAEFPKEGPSILRIQQVVRGDSAAYFCASSPSTGGDYGYTFGSGTRLTVV.

The rearrangement links TRBV7-9 to TRBJ2-1; D unresolved. V was shortened by 3 bases and J by 5 bases, with 8 bases between the two germline ends. Germline-derived CDR1 and CDR2 are SEHNR and FQNEAQ (reference sequence). This CDR3 spans 13 amino acids. CDR3 sequence reads: CASSLNGDNEQFF. Here the CDR3 DNA reads TGTGCCAGCAGCTTGAACGGAGACAATGAGCAGTTCTTC.

V is TRBV28 and J is TRBJ1-4; unclear D gene. The germline gives CDR1 MDHEN, CDR2 SYDVKM. V gave up 4 bases and J gave up 2 bases, with 14 bases separating them. The CDR3 covers 16 residues. CDR3 coding DNA: TGTGCCAGCAGTTCGGCGGATTTGGGCACTAATGAAAAACTGTTTTTT. Amino acid sequence: CASSSADLGTNEKLFF. The full variable domain, its missing parts supplied by reference TRBV28 and TRBJ1-4, is DVKVTQSSRYLVKRTGEKVFLECVQDMDHENMFWYRQDPGLGLRLIYFSYDVKMKEKGDIPEGYSVSREKKERFSLILESASTNQTSMYLCASSSADLGTNEKLFFGSGTQLSVL.

This clone was recorded once. Other DNA sequences of this sample code for an identical CDR3. The V call is TRBV5-4, the J call TRBJ2-3; 8 nucleotides align to TRBD2. This CDR3 spans 14 amino acids. V lost 1 base and J lost 3; bases outside the gene matches: 1. From germline, CDR1 is SGHNT and CDR2 YYREEE (reference sequence). The CDR3 protein is CASSLTSGTDTQYF. CDR3 DNA sequence: TGTGCCAGCAGCTTGACTAGCGGTACAGATACGCAGTATTTT.

Only one count was recorded for this clone. The V gene is TRBV4-2, the J gene TRBJ2-5; TRBD2 matches 10 bases. CDR1 is LGHNA, CDR2 YNFKEQ, per germline. V shed 2 bases and J 2 bases; nucleotides not matched to a gene: 5. The CDR3 extends over 16 amino acids. CDR3 region: CASSQRSGRVQETQYF. DNA of the CDR3: TGTGCCAGCAGCCAACGGAGCGGGAGGGTGCAAGAGACCCAGTACTTC.

In DNA form, the CDR3 reads TGTGCCAGCAGTTTCCGACAGGGCCAAGAGACCCAGTACTTC. Protein product: CASSFRQGQETQYF. This chain links TRBV27 with TRBJ2-5, with 7 bases lining up with TRBD1. The CDR3 is made up of 14 amino acids. V shed 3 bases, J shed 1 base, and the junction held 2 bases outside the gene matches. The germline V gene has CDR1 MNHEY and CDR2 SMNVEV (reference sequence).

The chain is built from TRBV4-3 and TRBJ2-2, with 7 bases aligning to TRBD2. Germline V CDR1 and CDR2: LGHNA, YSLEER. This CDR3 is 18 amino acids long. J gave up 4 bases and V 0 bases, and 11 bases lay outside the gene matches. The CDR3 is CASSQDSPSGAFTGELFF. The CDR3 nucleotides read TGCGCCAGCAGCCAAGATTCCCCCAGCGGGGCATTCACCGGGGAGCTGTTTTTT.

The chain links TRBV18 to TRBJ2-2; no clear D. V lost 0 bases and J 6 bases, leaving 2 bases between the germline ends. The CDR3 sequence is 12 residues long. The germline gives CDR1 KGHSH, CDR2 LQKENI. The CDR3 sequence is CASSPPPGELFF. CDR3 DNA sequence: TGTGCCAGCTCACCACCCCCCGGGGAGCTGTTTTTT.

The chain uses TRBV5-1 and TRBJ2-5, with D unclear. CDR1 and CDR2 from the germline V gene are SGHRS and YFSETQ. The CDR3 runs to 13 residues. Trimming removed 0 bases at V and 5 bases at J, with 8 bases between. This chain's CDR3 is CASSLVGAETQYF. CDR3 nucleotides: TGCGCCAGCAGCTTGGTCGGTGCGGAGACCCAGTACTTC.

The chain has TRBV11-2 and TRBJ1-5, with D maybe TRBD1 (5 bases). Germline V gene data show CDR1 as SGHAT and CDR2 as FQNNGV. V dropped 1 base and J dropped 7 bases, with 5 bases sitting between them. The CDR3 length is 12 residues. CDR3 in amino acids: CASSLGGQPQHF. CDR3 bases: TGTGCCAGCAGCTTAGGGGGCCAGCCCCAGCATTTT.

The V call is TRBV5-6, the J call TRBJ1-4; maybe TRBD1 (5 bases). The V and J ends lost 1 base and 5 bases respectively, with 15 bases between them. The CDR3 length is 16 residues. Germline lookup yields CDR1 SGHDT and CDR2 YYEEEE. The CDR3 sequence: CASSLRPDSSNEKLFF. In DNA form, the CDR3 reads TGTGCCAGCAGCTTGCGACCTGACAGCTCAAATGAAAAACTGTTTTTT.

V and J are TRBV4-2 and TRBJ1-4; TRBD1 might be the D (5 bases). With 1 base removed from V and 4 bases from J, the gap between germline ends came to 13 bases. Germline CDR1 LGHNA, CDR2 YNFKEQ. The CDR3 has 16 amino acids. The CDR3 loop reads CASSQVTGRNNEKLFF. Here the CDR3 DNA reads TGTGCCAGCAGCCAAGTTACGGGACGTAATAATGAAAAACTGTTTTTT.

The chain's CDR3 is CASSLASVYEQYF. CDR3 DNA: TGTGCCAGCAGCTTAGCGAGTGTCTACGAGCAGTACTTC. The rearrangement joins TRBV7-2 to TRBJ2-7; D is uncertain. The CDR3 totals 13 residues. Germline CDR1 reads SGHTA; CDR2 reads FQGNSA. The germline V and J ends were trimmed by 0 bases and 3 bases, with 6 bases remaining between them.

V usage is TRBV5-1 and J usage is TRBJ1-4; 9 nucleotides agree with TRBD1. The ends lost 0 bases at V and 4 bases at J; junction bases unmatched: 4. The length of the CDR3 is 16 residues. Germline lookup yields CDR1 SGHRS and CDR2 YFSETQ. The CDR3 sequence is CASSLGDREDNEKLFF. The CDR3 bases are TGCGCCAGCAGCTTGGGGGACAGGGAGGATAATGAAAAACTGTTTTTT.

Only a few counts were recorded for this clone. The J gene is TRBJ1-3, the V gene TRBV6-5; 7 bases are a match to TRBD1. The CDR3 totals 15 residues. V lost 6 bases, J lost 4 bases, and 9 bases stayed unmatched. CDR1 MNHEY and CDR2 SVGAGI come from the germline V gene. DNA for the CDR3: TGTGCCAGCAGGGGACAGAGGGCCGCGGGAAACACCATATATTTT. Its protein product is CASRGQRAAGNTIYF.

The chain has TRBV2 and TRBJ2-7; 9 positions match TRBD2. This CDR3 spans 14 amino acids. Germline V gene sequence: CDR1 SNHLY, CDR2 FYNNEI. The V gene end was trimmed by 5 bases and the J gene end by 3 bases; junction bases not matched to a gene: 5. CDR3 in DNA: TGTGCCAGCAGTTTTAGCGGGAGTAGCTACGAGCAGTACTTC. It codes for CASSFSGSSYEQYF.

The chain uses TRBV27 and TRBJ2-3; possibly TRBD1 for D (6 bases). V was shortened by 0 bases and J by 11 bases, with 12 bases between the two germline ends. This CDR3 is 13 amino acids long. Germline V gives CDR1 MNHEY, CDR2 SMNVEV (reference sequence). CDR3: CASSLSQGFEQYF. The CDR3 DNA reads TGTGCCAGCAGTTTATCGCAGGGGTTTGAGCAGTATTTT.

CDR3 amino acids: CASSYSIAGGPDTQYF. CDR3 DNA sequence: TGTGCCAGCAGTTACTCCATAGCGGGAGGCCCAGATACGCAGTATTTT. The rearrangement joins TRBV6-5 to TRBJ2-3, with 10 bases identical to TRBD2. The junction had 4 bases not matched to a gene; V was cut back by 0 bases and J by 4 bases. Germline V lookup: CDR1 MNHEY, CDR2 SVGAGI. CDR3 size: 16 residues.